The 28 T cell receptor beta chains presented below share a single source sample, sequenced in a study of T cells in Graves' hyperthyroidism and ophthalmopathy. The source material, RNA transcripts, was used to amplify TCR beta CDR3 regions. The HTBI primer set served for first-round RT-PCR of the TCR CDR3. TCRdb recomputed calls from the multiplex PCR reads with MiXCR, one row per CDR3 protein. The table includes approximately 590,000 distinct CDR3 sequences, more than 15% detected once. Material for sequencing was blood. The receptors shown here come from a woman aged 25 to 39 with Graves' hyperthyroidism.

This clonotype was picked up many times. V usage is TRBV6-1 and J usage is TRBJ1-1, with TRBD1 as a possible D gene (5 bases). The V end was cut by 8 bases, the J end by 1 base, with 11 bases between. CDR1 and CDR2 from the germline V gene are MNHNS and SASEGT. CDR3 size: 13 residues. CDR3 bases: TGTGCCAGCGGTCGGGGGAGGAACACTGAAGCTTTCTTT. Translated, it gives CASGRGRNTEAFF.

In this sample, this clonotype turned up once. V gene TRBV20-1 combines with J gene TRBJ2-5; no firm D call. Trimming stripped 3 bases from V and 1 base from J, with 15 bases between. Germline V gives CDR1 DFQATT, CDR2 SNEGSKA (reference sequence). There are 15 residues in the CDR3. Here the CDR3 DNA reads TGCAGTGCTAGTATCCACCCGACCCCCCAAGAGACCCAGTACTTC. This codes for CSASIHPTPQETQYF.

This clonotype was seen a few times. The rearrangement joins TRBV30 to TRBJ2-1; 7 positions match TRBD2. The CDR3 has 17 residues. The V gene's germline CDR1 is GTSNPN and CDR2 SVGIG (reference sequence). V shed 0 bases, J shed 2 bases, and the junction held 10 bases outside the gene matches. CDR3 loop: CAWSVGLLGGPYNEQFF. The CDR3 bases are TGTGCCTGGAGTGTGGGCCTTTTGGGAGGGCCCTACAATGAGCAGTTCTTC. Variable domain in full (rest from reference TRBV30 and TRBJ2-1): SQTIHQWPATLVQPVGSPLSLECTVEGTSNPNLYWYRQAAGRGLQLLFYSVGIGQISSEVPQNLSASRPQDRQFILSSKKLLLSDSGFYLCAWSVGLLGGPYNEQFFGPGTRLTVL.

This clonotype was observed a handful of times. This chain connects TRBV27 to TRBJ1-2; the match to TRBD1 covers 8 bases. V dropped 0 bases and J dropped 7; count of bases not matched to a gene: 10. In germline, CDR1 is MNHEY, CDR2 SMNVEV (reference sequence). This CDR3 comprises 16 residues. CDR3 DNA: TGTGCCAGCAGTTTATCGGGACAGGAAGGTTTCGGTGGCTACACCTTC. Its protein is CASSLSGQEGFGGYTF.

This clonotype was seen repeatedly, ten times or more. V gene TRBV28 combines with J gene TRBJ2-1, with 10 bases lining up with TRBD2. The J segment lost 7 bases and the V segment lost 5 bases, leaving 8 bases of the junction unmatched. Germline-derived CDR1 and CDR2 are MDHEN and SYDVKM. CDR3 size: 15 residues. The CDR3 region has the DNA TGTGCCAGCAGTCCGAGGCTAGCGGGGGTGAATGAGCAGTTCTTC. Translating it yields CASSPRLAGVNEQFF.

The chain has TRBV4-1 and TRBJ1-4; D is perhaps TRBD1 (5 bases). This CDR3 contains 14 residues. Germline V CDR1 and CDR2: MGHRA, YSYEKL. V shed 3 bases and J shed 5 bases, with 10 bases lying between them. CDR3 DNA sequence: TGCGCCAGCAGCCAGACGGGGCAGAATGAAAAACTGTTTTTT. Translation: CASSQTGQNEKLFF.

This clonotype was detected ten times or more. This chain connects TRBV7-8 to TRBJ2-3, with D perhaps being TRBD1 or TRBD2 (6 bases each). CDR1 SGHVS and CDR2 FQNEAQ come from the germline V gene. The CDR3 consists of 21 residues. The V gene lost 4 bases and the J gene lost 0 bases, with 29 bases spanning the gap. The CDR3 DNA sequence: TGTGCCAGCAGCTCCTTGGGTACAGGAAGAATCTGGGGGGCTAGCACAGATACGCAGTATTTT. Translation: CASSSLGTGRIWGASTDTQYF.

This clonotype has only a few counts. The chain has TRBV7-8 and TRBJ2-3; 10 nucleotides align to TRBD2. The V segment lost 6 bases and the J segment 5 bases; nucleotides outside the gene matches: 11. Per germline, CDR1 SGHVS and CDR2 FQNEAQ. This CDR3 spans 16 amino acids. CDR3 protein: CASRAAGTSARDTQYF. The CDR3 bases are TGTGCCAGCAGGGCCGCCGGGACTAGCGCTAGAGATACGCAGTATTTT.

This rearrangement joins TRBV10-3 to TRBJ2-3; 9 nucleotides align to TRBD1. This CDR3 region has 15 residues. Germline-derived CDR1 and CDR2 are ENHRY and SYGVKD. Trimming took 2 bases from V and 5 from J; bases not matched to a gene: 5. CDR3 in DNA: TGTGCCATCAGTGAGAGACAGGGGGTGGGAGATACGCAGTATTTT. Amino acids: CAISERQGVGDTQYF.

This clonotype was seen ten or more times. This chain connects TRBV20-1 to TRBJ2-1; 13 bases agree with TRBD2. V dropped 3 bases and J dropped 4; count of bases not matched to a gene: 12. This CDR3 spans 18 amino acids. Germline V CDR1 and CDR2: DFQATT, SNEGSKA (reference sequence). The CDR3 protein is CSASRGLAGAVGYNEQFF. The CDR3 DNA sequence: TGCAGTGCTAGCCGAGGACTAGCGGGAGCTGTTGGTTACAATGAGCAGTTCTTC.

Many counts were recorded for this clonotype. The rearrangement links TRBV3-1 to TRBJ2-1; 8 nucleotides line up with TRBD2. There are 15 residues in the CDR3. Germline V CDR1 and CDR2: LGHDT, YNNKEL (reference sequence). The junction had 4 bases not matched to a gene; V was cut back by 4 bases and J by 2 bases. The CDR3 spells CASSLSGEAYNEQFF. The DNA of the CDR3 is TGTGCCAGCAGCCTTAGCGGGGAAGCCTACAATGAGCAGTTCTTC.

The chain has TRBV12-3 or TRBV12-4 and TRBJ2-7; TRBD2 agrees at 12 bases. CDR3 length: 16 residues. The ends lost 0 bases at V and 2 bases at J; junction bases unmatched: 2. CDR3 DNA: TGTGCCAGCAGTTTAGCGACTAGCGGGGGAACCTACGAGCAGTACTTC. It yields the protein CASSLATSGGTYEQYF.

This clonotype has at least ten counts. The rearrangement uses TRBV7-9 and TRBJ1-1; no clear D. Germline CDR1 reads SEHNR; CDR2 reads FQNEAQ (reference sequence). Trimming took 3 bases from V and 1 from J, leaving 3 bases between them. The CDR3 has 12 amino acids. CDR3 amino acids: CASSFENTEAFF. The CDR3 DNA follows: TGTGCCAGCAGCTTCGAGAACACTGAAGCTTTCTTT.

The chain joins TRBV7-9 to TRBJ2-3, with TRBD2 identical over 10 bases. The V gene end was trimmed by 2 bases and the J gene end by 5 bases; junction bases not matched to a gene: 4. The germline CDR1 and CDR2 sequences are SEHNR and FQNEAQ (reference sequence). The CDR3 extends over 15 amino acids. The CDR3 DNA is TGTGCCAGCAGCTTAACTAGCGGGGCGTTAGATACGCAGTATTTT. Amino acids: CASSLTSGALDTQYF.

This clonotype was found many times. This CDR3 reads CATSRDRGRGNIQYF. CDR3 nucleotide sequence: TGTGCCACCAGCAGAGATCGGGGACGGGGAAACATTCAGTACTTC. V usage is TRBV15 and J usage is TRBJ2-4; TRBD1 or TRBD2 may be the D gene (5 bases each). The CDR3 consists of 15 residues. V was clipped by 0 bases and J by 6 bases, with 12 bases between them. In germline, CDR1 is LNHNV, CDR2 YYDKDF (reference sequence).

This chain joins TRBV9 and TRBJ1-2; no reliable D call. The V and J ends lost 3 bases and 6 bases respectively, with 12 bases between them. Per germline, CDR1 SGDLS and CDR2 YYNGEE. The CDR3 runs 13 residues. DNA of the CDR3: TGTGCCAGCAGCGGCCGGGCCCCGGATGGCTACACCTTC. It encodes CASSGRAPDGYTF.

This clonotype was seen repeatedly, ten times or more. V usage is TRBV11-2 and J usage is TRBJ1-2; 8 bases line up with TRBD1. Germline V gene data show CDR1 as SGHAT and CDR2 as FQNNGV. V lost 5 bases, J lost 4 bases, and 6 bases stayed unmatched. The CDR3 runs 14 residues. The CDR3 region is CASSHGQGTYGYTF. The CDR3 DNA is TGTGCCAGCAGCCATGGACAGGGTACCTATGGCTACACCTTC.

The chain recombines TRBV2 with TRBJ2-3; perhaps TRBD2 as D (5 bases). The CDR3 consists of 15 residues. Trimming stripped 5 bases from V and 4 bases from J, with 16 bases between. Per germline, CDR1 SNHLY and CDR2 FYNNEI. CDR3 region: CASSPTGFEADTQYF. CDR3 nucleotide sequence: TGTGCCAGCAGTCCGACGGGGTTCGAAGCAGATACGCAGTATTTT.

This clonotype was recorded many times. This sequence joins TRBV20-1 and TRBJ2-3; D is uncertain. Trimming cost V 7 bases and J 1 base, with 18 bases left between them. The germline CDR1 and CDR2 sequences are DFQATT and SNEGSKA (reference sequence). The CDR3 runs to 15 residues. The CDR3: CSGNLARKGTDTQYF. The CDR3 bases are TGCAGTGGTAACCTTGCGCGGAAAGGCACAGATACGCAGTATTTT.

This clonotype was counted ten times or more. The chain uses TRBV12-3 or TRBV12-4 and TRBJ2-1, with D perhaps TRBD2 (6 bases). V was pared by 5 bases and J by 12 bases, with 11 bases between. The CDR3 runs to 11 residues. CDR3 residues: CASSQGTVQFF. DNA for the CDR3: TGTGCCAGCAGTCAAGGGACTGTGCAGTTCTTC.

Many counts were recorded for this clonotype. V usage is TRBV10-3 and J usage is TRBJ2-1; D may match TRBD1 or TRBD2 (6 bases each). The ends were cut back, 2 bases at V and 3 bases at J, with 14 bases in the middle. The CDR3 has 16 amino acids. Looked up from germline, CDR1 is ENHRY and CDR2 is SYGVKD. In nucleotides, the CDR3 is TGTGCCATCAGTGAGCTGTCCGGGGGCGGCTACAATGAGCAGTTCTTC. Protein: CAISELSGGGYNEQFF.

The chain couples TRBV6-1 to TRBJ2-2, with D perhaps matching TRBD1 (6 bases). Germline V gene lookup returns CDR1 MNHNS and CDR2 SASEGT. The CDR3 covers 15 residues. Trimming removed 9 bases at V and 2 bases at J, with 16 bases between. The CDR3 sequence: CASSRTARNTGELFF. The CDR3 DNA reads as TGTGCCAGTTCAAGGACAGCGCGCAACACCGGGGAGCTGTTTTTT.

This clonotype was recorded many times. The CDR3 protein is CASSFPQGEQFF. DNA for the CDR3: TGTGCCAGCAGTTTTCCGCAGGGGGAACAGTTCTTC. This chain connects TRBV12-3 or TRBV12-4 to TRBJ2-1, with 7 nucleotides matching TRBD1. The J segment lost 13 bases and the V segment lost 3 bases, leaving 6 bases of the junction unmatched. The CDR3 is 12 residues long.

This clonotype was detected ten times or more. The CDR3: CASSSPGTNNEQFF. The CDR3 DNA sequence: TGTGCCAGCAGCTCTCCCGGGACTAACAATGAGCAGTTCTTC. The chain carries TRBV11-2 and TRBJ2-1, with 7 bases that match TRBD2. Germline trimming cut 4 bases from V and 5 bases from J; bases unmatched to any gene: 5. From germline, CDR1 is SGHAT and CDR2 FQNNGV. The CDR3 contains 14 residues.

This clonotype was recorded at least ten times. The CDR3 DNA follows: TGTGCCAGCAGTTTGATTGAAGGCGCAGATACGCAGTATTTT. The encoded protein is CASSLIEGADTQYF. The V and J genes are TRBV12-3 or TRBV12-4 and TRBJ2-3; D ambiguous. The CDR3 is 14 amino acids. V shed 3 bases and J shed 4 bases, with 11 bases lying between them.

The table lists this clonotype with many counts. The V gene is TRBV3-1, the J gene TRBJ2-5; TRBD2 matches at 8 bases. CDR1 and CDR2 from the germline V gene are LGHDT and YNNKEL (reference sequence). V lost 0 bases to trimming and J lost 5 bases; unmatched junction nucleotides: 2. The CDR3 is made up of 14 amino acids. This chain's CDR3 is CASSQDTGGETQYF. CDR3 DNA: TGTGCCAGCAGCCAAGACACGGGAGGGGAGACCCAGTACTTC.

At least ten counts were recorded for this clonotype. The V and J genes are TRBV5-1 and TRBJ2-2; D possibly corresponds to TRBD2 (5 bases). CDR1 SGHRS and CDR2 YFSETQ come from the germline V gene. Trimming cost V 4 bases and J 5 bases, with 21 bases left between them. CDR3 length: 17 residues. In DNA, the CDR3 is TGCGCCAGCAGCCGCCCGCTGTTGGGAGTAGAGACCGGGGAGCTGTTTTTT. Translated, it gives CASSRPLLGVETGELFF. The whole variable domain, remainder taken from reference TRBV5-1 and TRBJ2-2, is KAGVTQTPRYLIKTRGQQVTLSCSPISGHRSVSWYQQTPGQGLQFLFEYFSETQRNKGNFPGRFSGRQFSNSRSEMNVSTLELGDSALYLCASSRPLLGVETGELFFGEGSRLTVL.

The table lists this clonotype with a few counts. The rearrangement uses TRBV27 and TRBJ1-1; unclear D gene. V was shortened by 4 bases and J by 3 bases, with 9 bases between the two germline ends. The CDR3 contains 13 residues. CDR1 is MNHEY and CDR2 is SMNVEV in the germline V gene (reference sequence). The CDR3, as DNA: TGTGCCAGCAGTTCCTTCCCGGACACTGAAGCTTTCTTT. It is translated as CASSSFPDTEAFF.